These 21 T cell receptor beta chains share one sample of origin, sequenced in a study of cytomegalovirus exposure and HLA in healthy donors. Primers for the PCR totalled 60 Vbeta and 13 Jbeta. Generated by immunoSEQ multiplex PCR, the TCRdb table keeps only in-frame clones and is missing some. The sample yields about 120,000 clones, about 60% seen once. Sequenced input: PBMCs. The receptor set was obtained from a man aged 40-50 years in good health and CMV-seropositive.

The chain uses TRBV29-1 and TRBJ2-7; no clear D gene. The CDR3 runs 10 residues. Germline V gives CDR1 SQVTM, CDR2 ANQGSEA. The germline V and J ends were trimmed by 0 bases and 6 bases, with 3 bases remaining between them. DNA for the CDR3: TGCAGCGTTGAAGACTTCGAGCAGTACTTC. Protein product: CSVEDFEQYF.

The CDR3 nucleotides read TGTGCCAGCAGCCGGACAGGGGGCGGGGGAGATACGCAGTATTTT. Amino acid sequence: CASSRTGGGGDTQYF. The chain uses TRBV7-9 and TRBJ2-3; 11 bases are shared with TRBD1. The CDR3 is 15 residues long. V was clipped by 5 bases and J by 5 bases; unmatched bases: 6. Germline loops: CDR1 SEHNR, CDR2 FQNEAQ (reference sequence). Variable domain in full (rest from reference TRBV7-9 and TRBJ2-3): DTGVSQNPRHKITKRGQNVTFRCDPISEHNRLYWYRQTLGQGPEFLTYFQNEAQLEKSRLLSDRFSAERPKGSFSTLEIQRTEQGDSAMYLCASSRTGGGGDTQYFGPGTRLTVL.

The gene calls are TRBV7-2 and TRBJ2-5; 10 bases are shared with TRBD2. Germline V lookup: CDR1 SGHTA, CDR2 FQGNSA. V was pared by 4 bases and J by 1 base, with 3 bases of the junction left unmatched. This CDR3 has 15 residues. The CDR3, as DNA: TGTGCCAGCAGCTCCCAGCGGGGGGGCCAAGAGACCCAGTACTTC. Translation: CASSSQRGGQETQYF.

The rearrangement uses TRBV4-2 and TRBJ2-3, with D maybe TRBD2 (7 bases). Germline V CDR1 and CDR2: LGHNA, YNFKEQ. CDR3 length: 16 residues. With 0 bases removed from V and 4 bases from J, the gap between germline ends came to 14 bases. CDR3 DNA: TGTGCCAGCAGCCAAGAACGGGGGGCGGGCGCAGATACGCAGTATTTT. Translated: CASSQERGAGADTQYF.

The sample holds a few counts of this clone. The V call is TRBV10-3, the J call TRBJ1-4, with a weak D call TRBD1 (5 bases). The V gene lost 0 bases and the J gene lost 13 bases, with 18 bases spanning the gap. Germline lookup yields CDR1 ENHRY and CDR2 SYGVKD. This CDR3 spans 15 amino acids. The CDR3 DNA is TGTGCCATCAGTGAGTCTGAGGGATTCGACGGGGGACTGTTTTTT. Amino acid sequence: CAISESEGFDGGLFF.

The chain employs TRBV10-3 and TRBJ1-4; D unresolved. CDR1 ENHRY and CDR2 SYGVKD come from the germline V gene. This CDR3 region has 13 residues. Trimming took off 2 bases at V and 10 bases at J, with 11 bases between the two ends. The CDR3 sequence: CAISESGSGKLFF. The CDR3 DNA is TGTGCCATCAGTGAGAGTGGGAGTGGAAAACTGTTTTTT.

This chain links TRBV7-9 with TRBJ1-2; the match to TRBD1 covers 7 bases. Germline values: CDR1 SEHNR, CDR2 FQNEAQ (reference sequence). Trimming removed 5 bases from V and 8 bases from J; junction bases left unmatched: 8. The CDR3 covers 13 residues. For the CDR3, the DNA is TGTGCCAGCAGCCCAGATCCAGGGGGAGGCTACACCTTC. This sequence encodes CASSPDPGGGYTF.

This sequence joins TRBV5-4 and TRBJ1-2; the D gene is possibly TRBD1 (5 bases). Germline assignment: CDR1 SGHNT and CDR2 YYREEE (reference sequence). V lost 0 bases to trimming and J lost 4 bases, with 22 bases between them. This CDR3 spans 18 amino acids. CDR3 sequence reads: CASSLAGVNTPGSYGYTF. CDR3 nucleotides: TGTGCCAGCAGCTTGGCGGGGGTAAACACCCCAGGTTCCTATGGCTACACCTTC.

This clone appeared once. The rearrangement links TRBV7-2 to TRBJ1-3; TRBD1 matches 8 bases. J was trimmed by 2 bases and V by 3 bases; bases with no gene match: 6. The CDR3 consists of 16 residues. Germline loops: CDR1 SGHTA, CDR2 FQGNSA. The CDR3 region has the DNA TGTGCCAGCAGCTTGTCCTGGACAGGGACTGGAAACACCATATATTTT. This encodes CASSLSWTGTGNTIYF.

The V gene is TRBV5-5, the J gene TRBJ2-5; TRBD2 aligns across 8 bases. V lost 4 bases and J lost 5; bases outside the gene matches: 4. The CDR3 sequence is 13 residues long. CDR1 and CDR2 (germline): SGHKS, YYEKEE (reference sequence). The CDR3 spells CASSPGLVETQYF. The CDR3 bases are TGTGCCAGCAGCCCGGGACTAGTTGAGACCCAGTACTTC. Using reference TRBV5-5 and TRBJ2-5 for the parts outside the CDR3, the full variable domain is DAGVTQSPTHLIKTRGQQVTLRCSPISGHKSVSWYQQVLGQGPQFIFQYYEKEERGRGNFPDRFSARQFPNYSSELNVNALLLGDSALYLCASSPGLVETQYFGPGTRLLVL.

The rearrangement uses TRBV5-1 and TRBJ1-1, with D perhaps TRBD1 (5 bases). The CDR3 consists of 14 residues. Trimming stripped 4 bases from V and 2 bases from J, with 12 bases between. Germline V CDR1 and CDR2: SGHRS, YFSETQ. CDR3 protein: CASSGNTGNTEAFF. The CDR3 region has the DNA TGCGCCAGCAGCGGTAATACAGGAAACACTGAAGCTTTCTTT.

The CDR3 sequence is CAWKSSGGDTQYF. The DNA for the CDR3 is TGTGCCTGGAAGAGTAGCGGTGGAGATACGCAGTATTTT. The J gene is TRBJ2-3, the V gene TRBV30; perhaps TRBD2 as D (6 bases). The CDR3 runs to 13 residues. V was trimmed by 4 bases and J by 5 bases, leaving 13 bases between them. In germline, CDR1 is GTSNPN, CDR2 SVGIG (reference sequence).

The chain couples TRBV6-1 to TRBJ1-1, with D perhaps matching TRBD1 (5 bases). Deletions cut 8 bases from V and 1 base from J, with 8 bases between. CDR1 is MNHNS and CDR2 is SASEGT in the germline V gene. The CDR3 runs to 12 residues. The CDR3 is CASLRENTEAFF. As DNA, the CDR3 is TGTGCCAGCCTCAGGGAGAACACTGAAGCTTTCTTT.

CDR3 sequence reads: CASSSPLRTSGRARVTQYF. The CDR3 coding sequence is TGTGCCAGCAGTTCCCCTCTCCGGACTAGCGGGAGGGCCAGGGTGACGCAGTATTTT. The V and J genes are TRBV27 and TRBJ2-3, with 15 positions matching TRBD2. J was trimmed by 9 bases and V by 4 bases; bases with no gene match: 17. This CDR3 has 19 residues. CDR1 and CDR2 from the germline V gene are MNHEY and SMNVEV (reference sequence).

The chain recombines TRBV21-1 with TRBJ2-2; the DNA was not used to check the table's D call, TRBD2. TRBV21-1 is a recognized pseudogene. This CDR3 is built from 16 residues. The CDR3 sequence is CASSKHRREGVGELFF. The DNA for the CDR3 is TGTGCCAGCAGCAAACATCGGCGGGAGGGCGTCGGGGAGCTGTTTTTT.

The rearrangement links TRBV18 to TRBJ2-6, with D possibly being TRBD1 (7 bases). The CDR3 loop spans 17 amino acids. Trimming took off 2 bases at V and 0 bases at J, with 11 bases between the two ends. Per germline, CDR1 KGHSH and CDR2 LQKENI. The CDR3 DNA sequence: TGTGCCAGCTCACCAAACAGGGGAGGCTCTGGGGCCAACGTCCTGACTTTC. Its translation: CASSPNRGGSGANVLTF.

The rearrangement uses TRBV28 and TRBJ2-6, with D tentatively TRBD2 (6 bases). Germline V gene data show CDR1 as MDHEN and CDR2 as SYDVKM. CDR3 length equals 15 residues. Trimming left V 5 bases short and J 1 base short, with 9 bases between. This CDR3 reads CASSKGRSGANVLTF. Here the CDR3 DNA reads TGTGCCAGCAGTAAGGGGAGGTCTGGGGCCAACGTCCTGACTTTC.

This clone was detected only a few times. The rearrangement links TRBV7-2 to TRBJ1-5; 9 bases fit TRBD1. Germline V CDR1 and CDR2: SGHTA, FQGNSA. This CDR3 has 15 amino acids. The junction had 6 bases not matched to a gene; V was cut back by 3 bases and J by 6 bases. The CDR3 nucleotides read TGTGCCAGCAGCTTCGGACAGGGGATGAGTCAGCCCCAGCATTTT. Encoded protein: CASSFGQGMSQPQHF. The whole variable domain, remainder taken from reference TRBV7-2 and TRBJ1-5, is GAGVSQSPSNKVTEKGKDVELRCDPISGHTALYWYRQSLGQGLEFLIYFQGNSAPDKSGLPSDRFSAERTGGSVSTLTIQRTQQEDSAVYLCASSFGQGMSQPQHFGDGTRLSIL.

The V and J genes are TRBV7-9 and TRBJ1-2; D might be TRBD1 (6 bases). V dropped 5 bases and J dropped 4 bases, with 14 bases sitting between them. Germline V gives CDR1 SEHNR, CDR2 FQNEAQ (reference sequence). The CDR3 has 14 amino acids. The CDR3 region is CASSQGSRVYGYTF. CDR3 sequence (DNA): TGTGCCAGCAGCCAGGGGTCCAGGGTCTATGGCTACACCTTC.

The genes are TRBV11-2 and TRBJ1-1; D gene uncertain. Germline V gene data show CDR1 as SGHAT and CDR2 as FQNNGV. The CDR3 is made up of 16 amino acids. The germline V and J ends were trimmed by 4 bases and 1 base, with 16 bases remaining between them. The CDR3 reads CASSYKVLSGNTEAFF. The DNA of the CDR3 is TGTGCCAGCAGCTATAAAGTACTCTCAGGGAACACTGAAGCTTTCTTT.

V usage is TRBV18 and J usage is TRBJ2-5, with D possibly TRBD2 on 6 matching bases. CDR3 size: 15 residues. V lost 0 bases and J 1 base, leaving 9 bases between the germline ends. The germline CDR1 and CDR2 sequences are KGHSH and LQKENI. The CDR3 protein is CASSPPEGGQETQYF. The CDR3 DNA follows: TGTGCCAGCTCACCACCAGAGGGAGGCCAAGAGACCCAGTACTTC.